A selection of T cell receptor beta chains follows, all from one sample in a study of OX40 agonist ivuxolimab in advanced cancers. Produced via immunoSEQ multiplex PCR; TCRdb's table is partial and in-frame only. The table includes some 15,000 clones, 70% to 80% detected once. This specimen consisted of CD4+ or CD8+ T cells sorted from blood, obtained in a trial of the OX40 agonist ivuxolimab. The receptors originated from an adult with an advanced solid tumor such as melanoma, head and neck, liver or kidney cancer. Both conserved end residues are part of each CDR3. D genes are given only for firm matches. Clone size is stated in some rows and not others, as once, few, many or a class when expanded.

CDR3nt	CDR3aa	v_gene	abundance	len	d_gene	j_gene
TGTGCCAGCATTCCGACACCCACGATATATGGCTACACCTTC	CASIPTPTIYGYTF	TRBV28	NA	14	NA	TRBJ1-2
TGTGCCAGCAGCCTGGGGGCAGGGTACACCGGGGAGCTGTTTTTT	CASSLGAGYTGELFF	TRBV5-6	NA	15	NA	TRBJ2-2
TGTGCCAGCAGCGCCTCTAGCGGGACTCTGTCCTACGAGCAGTACTTC	CASSASSGTLSYEQYF	TRBV9	NA	16	TRBD2	TRBJ2-7
TGTGCCAGCCAGACACTAGGGGGTGGGCAGTTCTTC	CASQTLGGGQFF	TRBV27	few	12	NA	TRBJ2-1
TGTGCCAGCAGGGGGGGGCCTGATAGTTTTTTT	CASRGGPDSFF	TRBV2	NA	11	NA	TRBJ1-4
TGTGCCAGCAGTTTCGAGTATTCCACTGAAGCTTTCTTT	CASSFEYSTEAFF	TRBV28	NA	13	NA	TRBJ1-1
TGTGCCAGCAGTTCCACGATCATTGACCGATCCTCCTACGAGCAGTACTTC	CASSSTIIDRSSYEQYF	TRBV28	NA	17	NA	TRBJ2-7
TGTGCCAGCAGCTCTACAGGGGGCCGCACTGAAGCTTTCTTT	CASSSTGGRTEAFF	TRBV5-5	NA	14	TRBD1	TRBJ1-1
TGTGCCAGCAGCTTGACTAGCGGGAGCCCTCCGGAGCAGTACTTC	CASSLTSGSPPEQYF	TRBV5-5	many	15	TRBD2	TRBJ2-7
TGTGCCAGCGTAGGTAGGGGAAGCAATCAGCCCCAGCATTTT	CASVGRGSNQPQHF	TRBV6-4	NA	14	NA	TRBJ1-5
TGTGCCAGCAGTTACTCGACGACAGGCAGGGGCTACGAGCAGTACTTC	CASSYSTTGRGYEQYF	TRBV6-5	NA	16	NA	TRBJ2-7
TGTGCCAGCAGCTTACTTCAGGGGACAGGGTCCAACGAGCAGTACTTC	CASSLLQGTGSNEQYF	TRBV7-9	NA	16	TRBD1	TRBJ2-7
TGTGCCAGCAGCTTCAACCAGAACACTGAAGCTTTCTTT	CASSFNQNTEAFF	TRBV11-2	NA	13	NA	TRBJ1-1
TGTGCCAGCAGCTTAGCGAGGGAGACCCAGTACTTC	CASSLARETQYF	TRBV7-9	once	12	NA	TRBJ2-5
TGTGCCTGGAGTTATACAGGGGGGAATACAGATACGCAGTATTTT	CAWSYTGGNTDTQYF	TRBV30	once	15	TRBD1	TRBJ2-3
TGTGCCAGCAGTTTAAGATGGGACGAGCAGTACTTC	CASSLRWDEQYF	TRBV28	NA	12	NA	TRBJ2-7
TGTGCCAGCAGTACCACCGGGACAGGGGGCGCCAACTATGGCTACACCTTC	CASSTTGTGGANYGYTF	TRBV7-8	NA	17	TRBD1	TRBJ1-2
TGTGCCAGCAGTCTCGGGCCAGGGGCGTACGAGCAGTACTTC	CASSLGPGAYEQYF	TRBV11-2	once	14	NA	TRBJ2-7
TGTGCCAGCAGCTTAGGCCCGGCTCTGAACACTGAAGCTTTCTTT	CASSLGPALNTEAFF	TRBV13	NA	15	NA	TRBJ1-1
TGTGCCAGCAGTTTAAGCAGCGGGAGTACCGGGGAGCTGTTTTTT	CASSLSSGSTGELFF	TRBV27	NA	15	TRBD2	TRBJ2-2
TGTGCCAGCAGCTTGTTAGCGGATGAGCAGTTCTTC	CASSLLADEQFF	TRBV5-6	NA	12	NA	TRBJ2-1
TGTGCCAGTAGTATATACTTTGGCGGCTATGGCTACACCTTC	CASSIYFGGYGYTF	TRBV19	NA	14	NA	TRBJ1-2
TGTGCCAGCAGCACCTCTCTAGCCGGGGCCGGGGAGCTGTTTTTT	CASSTSLAGAGELFF	TRBV9	NA	15	NA	TRBJ2-2
TGTGCCAGCTCACCTCTTAGCTCCCCCTACGAGCAGTACTTC	CASSPLSSPYEQYF	TRBV18	NA	14	NA	TRBJ2-7
TGTGCCAGCAGTTCCGAGAACTGGGGCACAGATACGCAGTATTTT	CASSSENWGTDTQYF	TRBV28	NA	15	NA	TRBJ2-3
TGCGCCAGCAGCTTGAGGACAGGGGGTGCCTACGAGCAGTACTTC	CASSLRTGGAYEQYF	TRBV5-1	once	15	TRBD1	TRBJ2-7
TGTGCCAGCAGCCCCACCACGAACACCGGGGAGCTGTTTTTT	CASSPTTNTGELFF	TRBV5-4	NA	14	NA	TRBJ2-2
TGCGCCAGCAGCCCCGAACAGACAGTTCGAACCGACGAGCAGTACTTC	CASSPEQTVRTDEQYF	TRBV5-1	large	16	NA	TRBJ2-7
TGTGCCAGCAGCCAAGAGGGGACTAGCGGCAGTAGCACAGATACGCAGTATTTT	CASSQEGTSGSSTDTQYF	TRBV4-2	NA	18	TRBD2	TRBJ2-3
TGTGCCAGCAGTTACTGGGCTAGCTTACCCTCCTACGAGCAGTACTTC	CASSYWASLPSYEQYF	TRBV6-6	once	16	NA	TRBJ2-7
TGTGCCAGCAGCTTAATACCTAGCGGGTATAGTAATGAGCAGTTCTTC	CASSLIPSGYSNEQFF	TRBV7-3	NA	16	TRBD2	TRBJ2-1
TGTGCCAGCAGCTTAGGACTCCAAGAGACCCAGTACTTC	CASSLGLQETQYF	TRBV11-2	NA	13	NA	TRBJ2-5
TGTGCCAGCAGCACCATACAGGGGAAGGGTAGCGAGCAGTACTTC	CASSTIQGKGSEQYF	TRBV21-1	NA	15	NA	TRBJ2-7
TGTGCCAGCAGTTTACGCTTGGTTCCCGGCGAGCAGTACTTC	CASSLRLVPGEQYF	TRBV28	NA	14	NA	TRBJ2-7
TGCGCCAGACAGGGTAACACCGGGGAGCTGTTTTTT	CARQGNTGELFF	TRBV4-1	few	12	NA	TRBJ2-2
TGTGCCAGCAGTTACGAGGAGACCTCTCTCCTGACTTTC	CASSYEETSLLTF	TRBV6-5	many	13	NA	TRBJ2-6
TGTGCCAGCAGTTACACTAGCGGGAGGGCTTGGGTATGGCAAGAGACCCAGTACTTC	CASSYTSGRAWVWQETQYF	TRBV5-6	NA	19	TRBD2	TRBJ2-5
TGTGCCAGCAGCTTGTACCCCCAGGGGGGCGAGCAGTACTTC	CASSLYPQGGEQYF	TRBV5-6	NA	14	NA	TRBJ2-7
TGTGCCAGCAGTGAAACAGCCAGCTATGGCTACACCTTC	CASSETASYGYTF	TRBV6-1	NA	13	NA	TRBJ1-2
TGCGCCAGCACCCACGGGACCCTGAACACTGAAGCTTTCTTT	CASTHGTLNTEAFF	TRBV4-1	NA	14	NA	TRBJ1-1
TGTGCCACCAGCCCCGGGAGGGCCCAGGGCAATCAGCCCCAGCATTTT	CATSPGRAQGNQPQHF	TRBV15	once	16	NA	TRBJ1-5
TGTGCCAGCAGTGTGGGACAGGGGGCAAACACTGAAGCTTTCTTT	CASSVGQGANTEAFF	TRBV2	NA	15	TRBD1	TRBJ1-1
TGTGCCAGCAGCCTGTCTAGCGAAGAGACCCAGTACTTC	CASSLSSEETQYF	TRBV5-8	NA	13	NA	TRBJ2-5
TGTGCCAGCAGCCAAGACCCCGGACTAGATATCGAGCAGTTCTTC	CASSQDPGLDIEQFF	TRBV4-2	NA	15	TRBD2	TRBJ2-1
TGTGCCACCAGGGCGGAAGGGAACCCTGGGGCCAACGTCCTGACTTTC	CATRAEGNPGANVLTF	TRBV5-6	NA	16	NA	TRBJ2-6
TGTGCCAGCAGCTTGCCCGGGACTAGCGGGAGGTTTGAGCAGTACTTC	CASSLPGTSGRFEQYF	TRBV7-9	NA	16	TRBD2	TRBJ2-7
TGTGCCAGCAGTGATCCGCGAAGGAATTACTACGAGCAGTACTTC	CASSDPRRNYYEQYF	TRBV6-9	NA	15	NA	TRBJ2-7
TGTGCCAGCAATGAGGCGGGAGGTTTGGATGAGCAGTTCTTC	CASNEAGGLDEQFF	TRBV6-5	many	14	TRBD2	TRBJ2-1
TGTGCCAGCAGCTCGACTAGCGGGAAAGCCTACGAGCAGTACTTC	CASSSTSGKAYEQYF	TRBV11-2	once	15	TRBD2	TRBJ2-7
TGTGCCTGGGGGACGTTCGCCCCCTCCTACGAGCAGTACTTC	CAWGTFAPSYEQYF	TRBV30	NA	14	NA	TRBJ2-7
TGTGCCAGCAGCTTAGTGGGGGCCTACGGCAATCAGCCCCAGCATTTT	CASSLVGAYGNQPQHF	TRBV7-2	NA	16	NA	TRBJ1-5
TGTGCCAGCAGTTTCCCCCTCTCTAGCGGGAGGTACAATGAGCAGTTCTTC	CASSFPLSSGRYNEQFF	TRBV28	NA	17	TRBD2	TRBJ2-1
TGTGCCAGCAGCGTAGTTGGCGGAAACACTGAAGCTTTCTTT	CASSVVGGNTEAFF	TRBV9	NA	14	NA	TRBJ1-1
TGTGCTAGCAGCCGCGGACAGGGGGCGGCCTCGGATACGCAGTATTTT	CASSRGQGAASDTQYF	TRBV7-7	NA	16	TRBD1	TRBJ2-3